The clone carrying this T cell receptor (beta chain) was recorded once. Its antigen is unknown. The ends lost 0 bases at V and 6 bases at J; junction bases unmatched: 9. This CDR3 contains 16 residues. Germline V gene data show CDR1 as MGHRA and CDR2 as YSYEKL. The PCR contained 60 Vbeta and 13 Jbeta primers. Using immunoSEQ multiplex PCR, the repertoire was profiled, and TCRdb retains in-frame clones only, with some absent. The sample holds about 120,000 clones, over 60% seen once. All donors participated as healthy donors of bone marrow. This entry belongs to a study of cytomegalovirus exposure and HLA in healthy donors. Study details: Clustering assigned around 77% of the 350 to 400 genotyped donors to the Caucasian-associated ancestry cluster. Overall study findings and caveats: Association with HLA alleles at 0.05 false discovery rate was found for 16,951 TCR beta sequences in a later analysis. Equally common other TCR beta chains were less clonally expanded than HLA-associated ones, a later analysis found.

V and J are TRBV4-1 and TRBJ2-7; 9 bases match TRBD1. Sequenced input: PBMCs. The clonotype was recovered from a man in his late teens or twenties in good health and CMV-seronegative. CDR3 sequence reads: CASSQEATGGFGEQYF. CDR3 nucleotide sequence: TGCGCCAGCAGCCAAGAAGCCACAGGGGGCTTCGGCGAGCAGTACTTC.